The 13 T cell receptor beta chains given below trace back to one sample, sequenced in a study of blood T cell repertoires in COVID-19. Assay used: immunoSEQ multiplex PCR; TCRdb lists only in-frame clones, some missing. The sample has approximately 400,000 clones, around 86% seen once. The specimen sequenced was PBMCs or T cells enriched from blood (not recorded which). The receptor set was obtained from a woman aged 50 to 60 who had recovered from COVID-19.

V is TRBV19 and J is TRBJ2-5, with a tentative D call TRBD2 (6 bases). The CDR3 runs 15 residues. CDR1 is LNHDA, CDR2 SQIVND, per germline (reference sequence). Trimming took off 3 bases at V and 4 bases at J, with 15 bases between the two ends. The CDR3 DNA reads TGTGCCAGTAGTATGGGGTCAGGGAGGTTAGAGACCCAGTACTTC. Translating gives CASSMGSGRLETQYF.

CDR3 region: CASSWQATDTQYF. In DNA, the CDR3 is TGTGCCAGCAGCTGGCAGGCTACAGATACGCAGTATTTT. The chain is built from TRBV6-4 and TRBJ2-3; D ambiguous. This CDR3 spans 13 amino acids. Germline V gene data show CDR1 as MRHNA and CDR2 as SNTAGT. Trimming pared 6 bases from V and 3 bases from J, leaving 10 bases between.

As regards this clone: Other DNA sequences in the same sample also yield this CDR3. The CDR3 protein is CASSFTGGGQPQHF. The CDR3 nucleotides read TGTGCCAGCAGCTTTACGGGGGGGGGTCAGCCCCAGCATTTT. The chain employs TRBV5-5 and TRBJ1-5, with TRBD1 as a possible D gene (5 bases). The CDR3 spans 14 residues. Germline V gene sequence: CDR1 SGHKS, CDR2 YYEKEE (reference sequence). V lost 2 bases to trimming and J lost 6 bases, with 12 bases between them.

The rearrangement links TRBV30 to TRBJ2-1, with D perhaps TRBD2 (6 bases). CDR1 GTSNPN and CDR2 SVGIG come from the germline V gene (reference sequence). The V gene lost 1 base and the J gene lost 3 bases, with 7 bases spanning the gap. The CDR3 sequence is 13 residues long. CDR3 sequence (DNA): TGTGCCTGGAGTGCGGGGGACTACAATGAGCAGTTCTTC. Protein: CAWSAGDYNEQFF.

This clone appeared a single time. The V and J genes are TRBV5-4 and TRBJ2-5; unclear D gene. Germline loops: CDR1 SGHNT, CDR2 YYREEE (reference sequence). The CDR3 totals 12 residues. Trimming removed 0 bases at V and 5 bases at J, with 5 bases between. This CDR3 is CASSLARETQYF. CDR3 nucleotide sequence: TGTGCCAGCAGCTTGGCCAGGGAGACCCAGTACTTC.

The genes are TRBV11-3 and TRBJ2-5; the match to TRBD2 covers 10 bases. The CDR3 contains 16 residues. CDR1 and CDR2 from the germline V gene are SGHNT and YENEEA. Trimming at V came to 4 bases and at J to 0 bases, leaving 5 bases not matched to a gene. The CDR3 nucleotides are TGTGCCAGCAGCTCTGCTAGCGGGGGAGACCAAGAGACCCAGTACTTC. Protein sequence: CASSSASGGDQETQYF.

The chain uses TRBV4-2 and TRBJ1-2; D is possibly TRBD1 (6 bases). Germline CDR1 reads LGHNA; CDR2 reads YNFKEQ. Trimming removed 4 bases from V and 2 bases from J, with 17 bases in between. The CDR3 covers 16 residues. CDR3 sequence: CASSLNSGTQNYGYTF. CDR3 nucleotide sequence: TGTGCCAGCAGCCTCAATTCCGGGACACAAAACTATGGCTACACCTTC.

This sequence joins TRBV3-1 (or the pseudogene TRBV3-2) and TRBJ2-1, with 7 bases identical to TRBD2. J lost 5 bases, V lost 0 bases, and 7 bases had no gene match. The CDR3 spans 16 residues. The germline CDR1 and CDR2 sequences are LGHDT and YNNKEL (reference sequence). The CDR3 DNA follows: TGTGCCAGCAGCCAAGATCCCCTAGCGGAAAACAATGAGCAGTTCTTC. Protein product: CASSQDPLAENNEQFF.

The V and J genes are TRBV7-9 and TRBJ1-1; perhaps TRBD1 as D (6 bases). V lost 1 base, J lost 3 bases, and 12 bases lay in between. Germline V gene data show CDR1 as SEHNR and CDR2 as FQNEAQ (reference sequence). This CDR3 region has 15 residues. The CDR3 bases are TGTGCCAGCAGCTTAGTGGCGGGGGGCCACACTGAAGCTTTCTTT. This codes for CASSLVAGGHTEAFF.

This clone was counted a few times. This sequence joins TRBV5-6 and TRBJ2-5; 7 nucleotides align to TRBD1. This CDR3 region has 14 residues. CDR1 and CDR2 from the germline V gene are SGHDT and YYEEEE. V trimming: 3 bases; J trimming: 6 bases; junction bases outside the gene matches: 8. The CDR3 is CASSSDRRRQTQYF. CDR3 nucleotide sequence: TGTGCCAGCAGCTCGGACAGGCGTCGGCAGACCCAGTACTTC.

This chain joins TRBV15 and TRBJ2-7; possibly TRBD2 for D (6 bases). Trimming stripped 0 bases from V and 4 bases from J, with 7 bases between. This CDR3 is built from 13 residues. CDR1 is LNHNV, CDR2 YYDKDF, per germline (reference sequence). The CDR3, as DNA: TGTGCCACCAGCAGAGATGGGGGGTACGAGCAGTACTTC. Its protein is CATSRDGGYEQYF.

The genes are TRBV5-1 and TRBJ1-1; D is unclear. The CDR3 contains 15 residues. Looked up from germline, CDR1 is SGHRS and CDR2 is YFSETQ. Trimming cost V 0 bases and J 1 base, with 10 bases left between them. CDR3 sequence reads: CASSLDGRANTEAFF. The CDR3 nucleotides read TGCGCCAGCAGCTTGGATGGGAGGGCGAACACTGAAGCTTTCTTT. Filled out from reference TRBV5-1 and TRBJ1-1, the complete variable domain reads KAGVTQTPRYLIKTRGQQVTLSCSPISGHRSVSWYQQTPGQGLQFLFEYFSETQRNKGNFPGRFSGRQFSNSRSEMNVSTLELGDSALYLCASSLDGRANTEAFFGQGTRLTVV.

In this sample, this clone turned up a few times. This chain joins TRBV3-1 (or the pseudogene TRBV3-2) and TRBJ1-1; the D is unclear. V lost 3 bases, J lost 1 base, and 9 bases lay in between. From germline, CDR1 is LGHDT and CDR2 YNNKEL (reference sequence). The CDR3 sequence is 14 residues long. The CDR3 bases are TGTGCCAGCAGCCACTGGAGGGCGAACACTGAAGCTTTCTTT. The encoded protein is CASSHWRANTEAFF.